One and the same sample provided the 3 T cell receptor beta chains below, sequenced in a study of CD4 T cells in relation to SARS-CoV-2 and coronaviruses. These TCRs' antigens remain unknown. Using immunoSEQ multiplex PCR, the repertoire was profiled, and TCRdb retains in-frame clones only, with some absent. The sample has some 16,000 clones, over 75% seen once. The unexposed donors gave CD4+ T cells in about 2011-2019, prior to COVID-19. After nine to ten days of culture, CD4+ T cells were isolated. Specimen: CD4+ T cells from PBMCs, cultured in vitro. Receptors were obtained from a human donor in good health.

This clone was detected once. The chain couples TRBV7-8 to TRBJ2-1; D ambiguous. This CDR3 has 13 amino acids. V lost 0 bases and J 13 bases, leaving 13 bases between the germline ends. The germline V gene encodes CDR1 SGHVS and CDR2 FQNEAQ. This chain's CDR3 is CASSLAATPSQFF. The CDR3 DNA reads TGTGCCAGCAGCTTAGCGGCGACTCCTAGTCAGTTCTTC.

This sequence joins TRBV5-1 and TRBJ2-1, with D perhaps matching TRBD2 (6 bases). Germline values: CDR1 SGHRS, CDR2 YFSETQ. The ends were cut back, 3 bases at V and 0 bases at J, with 10 bases in the middle. The CDR3 loop spans 15 amino acids. CDR3 bases: TGCGCCAGCAGCTCGGACGGGAGCTCCTACAATGAGCAGTTCTTC. Its protein is CASSSDGSSYNEQFF.

In the case of this clone: This is likely a read error, given that the CDR3 carries no conserved phenylalanine or tryptophan at its end. The DNA is left out, because the CDR3 cannot be placed on it with certainty; the CDR3 is given as TCRdb lists it. V and J are TRBV5-6 and TRBJ1-1; the table gives TRBD1 as D, unverified against the DNA. The CDR3 is made up of 13 amino acids, end residues included. Looked up from germline, CDR1 is SGHDT and CDR2 is YYEEEE. This CDR3 is CASSLAAGVVYCP.